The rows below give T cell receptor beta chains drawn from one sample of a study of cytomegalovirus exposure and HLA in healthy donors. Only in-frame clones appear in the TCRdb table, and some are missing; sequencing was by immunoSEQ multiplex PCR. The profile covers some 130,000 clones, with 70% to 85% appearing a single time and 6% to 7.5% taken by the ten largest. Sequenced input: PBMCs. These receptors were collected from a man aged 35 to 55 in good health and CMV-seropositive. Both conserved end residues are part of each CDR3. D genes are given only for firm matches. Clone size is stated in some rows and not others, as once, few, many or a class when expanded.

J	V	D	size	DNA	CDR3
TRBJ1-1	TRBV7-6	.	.	TGTGCCAGCAGCTTAAGGGGGAACACTGAAGCTTTCTTT	CASSLRGNTEAFF
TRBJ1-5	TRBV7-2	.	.	TGTGCCAGCAATAGGGTGACAGAGAATCAGCCCCAGCATTTT	CASNRVTENQPQHF
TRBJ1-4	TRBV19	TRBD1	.	TGTGCCAGTAAGGGGGCGGAATATCGGTCTAATGAAAAACTGTTTTTT	CASKGAEYRSNEKLFF
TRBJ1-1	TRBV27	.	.	TGTGCCAGCAGTTTACGATTGGGCCTTGAAGCTTTCTTT	CASSLRLGLEAFF
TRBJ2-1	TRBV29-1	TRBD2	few	TGCAGGGGGGACTACGATGAGCAGTTCTTC	CRGDYDEQFF
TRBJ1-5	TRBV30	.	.	TGTGCCTGGAGTGTCGCAGCGGAACATCAGCCCCAGCATTTT	CAWSVAAEHQPQHF
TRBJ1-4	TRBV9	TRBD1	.	TGTGCCAGCAGCCCAAGGGGGCTGGGTGAAAAACTGTTTTTT	CASSPRGLGEKLFF
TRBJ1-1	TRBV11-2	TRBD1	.	TGTGCCAGTAGCTTAGGGGCCAGGGGGCGAGCGAGCACTGAAGCTTTCTTT	CASSLGARGRASTEAFF
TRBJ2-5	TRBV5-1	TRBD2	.	TGCGCCAGCAGCTTAGGTTTGCGAGCGGGAGTGGGGGAGACCCAGTACTTC	CASSLGLRAGVGETQYF
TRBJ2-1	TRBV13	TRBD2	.	TGTGCCAGCGGACGGGGGGGCAGGTACAATGAGCAGTTCTTC	CASGRGGRYNEQFF
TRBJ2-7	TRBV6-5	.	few	TGTGCCAGCAGTTTACAGACCGGGACAACCTACGAGCAGTACTTC	CASSLQTGTTYEQYF
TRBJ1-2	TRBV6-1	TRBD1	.	TGTGCCAGCAGTGAAGGACGGGACAGGGATGGCTACACCTTC	CASSEGRDRDGYTF
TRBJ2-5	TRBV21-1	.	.	TGTGCCAGCCACCACGGTAGCGGAGAGACCCAGTACTTC	CASHHGSGETQYF
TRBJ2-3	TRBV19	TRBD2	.	TGTGCCAGTACTCGACTAGCGGGAGGAGTAGATACGCAGTATTTT	CASTRLAGGVDTQYF
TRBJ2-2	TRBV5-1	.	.	TGCGCCAGCAGCTACCGGCACAGTCAAAACACCGGGGAGCTGTTTTTT	CASSYRHSQNTGELFF
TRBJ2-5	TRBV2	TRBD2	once	TGTGCCAGCAGTGGGGGCAGCGGGAGGTCCCAAGAGACCCAGTACTTC	CASSGGSGRSQETQYF
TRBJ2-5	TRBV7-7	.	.	TGTGCCAGCAGCTTTCACCCCTCCGGAGAGACCCAGTACTTC	CASSFHPSGETQYF
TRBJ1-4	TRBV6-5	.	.	TGTGCCAGCAGTTACGGACAGATTAATGAAAAACTGTTTTTT	CASSYGQINEKLFF
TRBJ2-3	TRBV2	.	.	TGTGCCAGCAGTGATCGGGGTTTGAGTACGCAGTATTTT	CASSDRGLSTQYF
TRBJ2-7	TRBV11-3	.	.	TGTGCCAGCAGCTTGGCCAGCGGCGAGCAGTACTTC	CASSLASGEQYF
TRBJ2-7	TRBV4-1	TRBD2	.	TGCGCCAGCAGCCGCGCGGCGGGAGCCTTACCCTACGAGCAGTACTTC	CASSRAAGALPYEQYF
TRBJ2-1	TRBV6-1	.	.	TGTGCCAGCATGGCGGCAGCTGGGAATGAGCAGTTCTTC	CASMAAAGNEQFF
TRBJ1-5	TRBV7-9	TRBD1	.	TGTGCCAGCAGCTTCGGGCAGGGGGTTTATAGCAATCAGCCCCAGCATTTT	CASSFGQGVYSNQPQHF
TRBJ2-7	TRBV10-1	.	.	TGCGCCAGCAGTGAGGGTCCTGGGCCCTACGAGCAGTACTTC	CASSEGPGPYEQYF
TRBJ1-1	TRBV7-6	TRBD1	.	TGTGCCAGCAGCTTAGGACAGGGAGTAGTCGCTGAAGCTTTCTTT	CASSLGQGVVAEAFF
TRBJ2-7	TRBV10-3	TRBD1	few	TGTGCCACCACGGACAGGGGGCCCTTCTACGAGCAGTACTTC	CATTDRGPFYEQYF
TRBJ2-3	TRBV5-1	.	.	TGCGCCAGCAGCTTGGGGGGAGTGGGCACAGATACGCAGTATTTT	CASSLGGVGTDTQYF
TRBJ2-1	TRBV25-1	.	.	TGTGCCAGCAGTGAATGGCGGTGGGGGGTTCACAATGAGCAGTTCTTC	CASSEWRWGVHNEQFF
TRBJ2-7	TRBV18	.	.	TGTGCCAGCTCACCCCAATGGACAGAGGCCTACGAGCAGTACTTC	CASSPQWTEAYEQYF
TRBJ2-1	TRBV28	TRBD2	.	TGTGCCAGCAGAGCTGGGACTAGAGGGTACAATGAGCAGTTCTTC	CASRAGTRGYNEQFF
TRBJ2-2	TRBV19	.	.	TGTGCCAGTAATCTAGGAGGCAGGGGAGCTGGGGAGCTGTTTTTT	CASNLGGRGAGELFF
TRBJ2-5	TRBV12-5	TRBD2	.	TGTGCTAGTGGTCCTCGCAGGGCTAGCGGAGAGACCCAGTACTTC	CASGPRRASGETQYF
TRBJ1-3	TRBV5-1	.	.	TGCGCCAGCAGCTTGGACAGGGTCGATGGAAACACCATATATTTT	CASSLDRVDGNTIYF
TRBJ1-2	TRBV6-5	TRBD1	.	TGTGCCAGCATTGCCGGACAGGGAGGTCACTATGGCTACACCTTC	CASIAGQGGHYGYTF
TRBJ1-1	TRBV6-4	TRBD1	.	TGTGCCAGCAAATCTGACAGGGGGAGGACTGAAGCTTTCTTT	CASKSDRGRTEAFF
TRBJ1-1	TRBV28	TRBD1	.	TGTGCCAGCAGGCCGGGACAGGCGGCCACTGAAGCTTTCTTT	CASRPGQAATEAFF
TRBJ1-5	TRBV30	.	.	TGTGCCTGGAGTCGAAGGAGTAATCAGCCCCAGCATTTT	CAWSRRSNQPQHF
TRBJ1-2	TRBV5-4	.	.	TGTGCCAGCAGCCCGGCGCAGCGCCCTAACTATGGCTACACCTTC	CASSPAQRPNYGYTF
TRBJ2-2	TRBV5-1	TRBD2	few	TGCGCCAGCAGCCCAGGACTAGCGGTAGGGAACACCGGGGAGCTGTTTTTT	CASSPGLAVGNTGELFF
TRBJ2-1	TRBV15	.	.	TGTGCCACCAGCAGCGGGAGCTCCTACAATGAGCAGTTCTTC	CATSSGSSYNEQFF
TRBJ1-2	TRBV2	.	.	TGTGCCAGCAGTGAGCGGGGGAGCAGCTATGGCTACACCTTC	CASSERGSSYGYTF
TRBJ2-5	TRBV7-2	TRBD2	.	TGTGCCAGCAACCGAGGAGGTAGCGGGAGTGGGAAGACCCAGTACTTC	CASNRGGSGSGKTQYF
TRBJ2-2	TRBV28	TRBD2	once	TGTGCCAGCAGTCCCCATGGTAGCGGGAGTCACGGGGAGCTGTTTTTT	CASSPHGSGSHGELFF
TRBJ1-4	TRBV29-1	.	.	TGCAGCTCAGGGGAATCCAATGAAAAACTGTTTTTT	CSSGESNEKLFF
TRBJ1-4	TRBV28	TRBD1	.	TGTGCCAGCAGTGCGGGACAGGCGTTTAATGAAAAACTGTTTTTT	CASSAGQAFNEKLFF
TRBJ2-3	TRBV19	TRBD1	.	TGTGCCAGTAGTCTGACTCTGGGACAGGGCTTCACAGATACGCAGTATTTT	CASSLTLGQGFTDTQYF
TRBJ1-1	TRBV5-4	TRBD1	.	TGTGCCAGCAGCCTCCAGTTGACAGGGGGGAGCACTGAAGCTTTCTTT	CASSLQLTGGSTEAFF
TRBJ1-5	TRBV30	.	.	TGTGCCTGGAAGCAGGGGTCCGATCAGCCCCAGCATTTT	CAWKQGSDQPQHF
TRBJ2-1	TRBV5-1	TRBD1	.	TGCGCCAGCAGCCAACAGGGGTCCTACAATGAGCAGTTCTTC	CASSQQGSYNEQFF
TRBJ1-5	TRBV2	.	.	TGTGCCAGCAACCCGGGACTCCAGAATCAGCCCCAGCATTTT	CASNPGLQNQPQHF
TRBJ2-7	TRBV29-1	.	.	TGCAGCGCCATACTGGGCCTGGTCCACGAGCAGTACTTC	CSAILGLVHEQYF
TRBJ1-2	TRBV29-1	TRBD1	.	TGCAGCGTTGAGCAAGACAGGGCGGCTAACTATGGCTACACCTTC	CSVEQDRAANYGYTF
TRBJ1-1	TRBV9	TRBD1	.	TGTGCCAGCAGCGCAACAGGGGTTACTGAAGCTTTCTTT	CASSATGVTEAFF
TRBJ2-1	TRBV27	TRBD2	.	TGTGCCAGCAGTTTAGGGACTAGGAATGAGCAGTTCTTC	CASSLGTRNEQFF
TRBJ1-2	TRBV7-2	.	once	TGTGCCAGCAGCTTAGGCGGGGGTCTTGACTATGGCTACACCTTC	CASSLGGGLDYGYTF